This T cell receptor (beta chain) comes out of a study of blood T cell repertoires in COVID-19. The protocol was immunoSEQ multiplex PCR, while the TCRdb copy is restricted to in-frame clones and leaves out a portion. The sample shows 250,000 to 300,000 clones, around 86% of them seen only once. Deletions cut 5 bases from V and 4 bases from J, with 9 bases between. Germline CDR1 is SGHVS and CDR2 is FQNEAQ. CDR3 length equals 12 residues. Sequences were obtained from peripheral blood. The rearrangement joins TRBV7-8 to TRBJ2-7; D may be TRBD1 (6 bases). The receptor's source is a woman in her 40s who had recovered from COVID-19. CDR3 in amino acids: CASSQTGYEQYF. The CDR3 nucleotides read TGTGCCAGCAGCCAGACAGGTTACGAGCAGTACTTC.